The TCR beta chain described here comes from a study of blood T cell repertoires in COVID-19 (dated by TCRdb to between 2020 and 2021). Background on the whole study: Samples covering the acute and convalescent phases of COVID-19 were provided by collaborators in the United States, Italy and Spain. The material from the prospective study consisted of cDNA or gDNA derived from T cells, B-cell-depleted T cells, or PBMCs. Deeply sampled blood TCRbeta repertoires from subjects exposed to, actively infected with, or recovered from COVID-19 were included in the dataset. The repertoires were released in a freely available public database intended as a resource for research on the immune response to SARS-CoV-2. Samples came from the ongoing ImmuneRACE study (first 160 participants) plus 1,254 subjects from 6 global collaborators. The sample metadata nearly always contained a de-identified subject ID, COVID-19 status, age in years and sex. Where available, HLA class I and class II types were taken from metadata supplied by the sample provider and were not determined by assay-based typing. Summary of the overall study and its limitations: The amount of clinical and demographic metadata varied by source and participant and was provided uncurated.

CDR1 and CDR2 were assigned from the germline V gene as SGHNT and YENEEA. The germline V end is reduced by 4 bases and the J end by 0 bases; junction bases left unmatched: 15. From the cysteine through the phenylalanine, the CDR3 covers 20 amino acids. The read is trimmed to its CDR3 DNA, 60 bases read in frame from base 1. Collaborating institutions collected whole blood in K2EDTA tubes following their own protocols. For TCRbeta analysis, collaborators shipped samples as frozen whole blood, isolated PBMCs, or DNA extracted from either of those sample types. A note on this clone: Its target antigen remains unknown. Base qualities are missing; no much larger clone stands one base away.

The immunoSEQ Assay, a bias-controlled multiplex PCR, was used to amplify TCRbeta CDR3 regions from genomic DNA. In the original analysis: The number of nucleated cells in each sample was estimated by amplification of reference gene primers within the assay. To quantify the absolute abundance of each unique TCRbeta CDR3 rearrangement, sequence reads were collapsed and filtered. For each sample, productive Simpson clonality was calculated as the square root of Simpson's diversity index over productive rearrangements. As stored in TCRdb, this immuneACCESS dataset retains in-frame rearrangements with V and J assigned. A fraction of the clones does not appear; measured against another copy, unresolved V genes explain less than half of the discrepancy, and the remainder lacks a known reason. From that table come the V and J calls and clone size; the DNA was used to work out D and trimming. Within this sample are about 97,000 clones, with roughly 80% of them counted one time only. 9.5% to 10% of the sample belongs to the ten largest clones.

Sequencing input: peripheral blood. This TCR was sampled from a man in his fifties or sixties with active or convalescent COVID-19. This chain is built from TRBV11-3 and TRBJ2-3; the central 11 bases match TRBD2. The DNA reads TGTGCCAGCAGCTCGGGCCCCGGGACTAGCGGTACCCTTAGCACAGATACGCAGTATTTT. Translated, it reads CASSSGPGTSGTLSTDTQYF.